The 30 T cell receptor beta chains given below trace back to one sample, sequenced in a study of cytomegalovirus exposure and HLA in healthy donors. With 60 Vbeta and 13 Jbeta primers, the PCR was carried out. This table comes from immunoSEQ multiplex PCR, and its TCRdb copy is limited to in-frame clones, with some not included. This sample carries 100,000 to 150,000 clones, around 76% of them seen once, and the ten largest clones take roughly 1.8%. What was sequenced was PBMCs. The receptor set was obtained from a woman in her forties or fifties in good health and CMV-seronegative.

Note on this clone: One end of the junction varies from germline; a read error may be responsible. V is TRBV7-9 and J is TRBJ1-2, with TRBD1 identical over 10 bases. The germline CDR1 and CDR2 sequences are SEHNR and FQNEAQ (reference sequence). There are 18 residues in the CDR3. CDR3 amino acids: CSSSLAQLGQGVWYGYTF. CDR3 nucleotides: TGTTCCAGCAGCTTAGCCCAACTCGGACAGGGGGTTTGGTATGGCTACACCTTC.

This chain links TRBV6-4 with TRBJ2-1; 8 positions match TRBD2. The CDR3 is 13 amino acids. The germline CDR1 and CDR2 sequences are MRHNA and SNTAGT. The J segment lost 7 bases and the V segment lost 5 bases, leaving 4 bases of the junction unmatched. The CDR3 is CASSREGGNEQFF. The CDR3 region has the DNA TGTGCCAGCAGTCGGGAGGGGGGAAATGAGCAGTTCTTC.

The CDR3 DNA is TGCGCCAGCAGCAAAGGGACTGGTCTGCGCAATGAGCAGTTCTTC. It is translated as CASSKGTGLRNEQFF. The rearrangement joins TRBV5-1 to TRBJ2-1, with D possibly being TRBD2 (6 bases). V was trimmed by 4 bases and J by 6 bases, leaving 17 bases between them. Per the germline V gene, CDR1 is SGHRS and CDR2 is YFSETQ. The CDR3 has 15 amino acids. The full variable domain, completed using reference TRBV5-1 and TRBJ2-1, is KAGVTQTPRYLIKTRGQQVTLSCSPISGHRSVSWYQQTPGQGLQFLFEYFSETQRNKGNFPGRFSGRQFSNSRSEMNVSTLELGDSALYLCASSKGTGLRNEQFFGPGTRLTVL.

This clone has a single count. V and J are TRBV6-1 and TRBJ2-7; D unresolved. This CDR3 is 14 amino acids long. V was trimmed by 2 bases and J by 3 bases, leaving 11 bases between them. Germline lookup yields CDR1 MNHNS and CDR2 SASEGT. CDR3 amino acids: CASSEFQQYYEQYV. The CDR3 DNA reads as TGTGCCAGCAGTGAATTCCAGCAGTACTACGAGCAGTACGTC.

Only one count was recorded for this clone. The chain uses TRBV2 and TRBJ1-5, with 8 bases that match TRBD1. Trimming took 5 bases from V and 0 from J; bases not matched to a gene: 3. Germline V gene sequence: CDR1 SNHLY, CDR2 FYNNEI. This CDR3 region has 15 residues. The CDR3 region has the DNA TGTGCCAGCAGTTTGGGACAGGCTAGCAATCAGCCCCAGCATTTT. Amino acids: CASSLGQASNQPQHF.

CDR3 protein: CAISPPNAGETQYF. DNA of the CDR3: TGTGCCATCAGTCCTCCGAATGCCGGAGAGACCCAGTACTTC. V gene TRBV10-3 combines with J gene TRBJ2-5, with unresolved D. Germline CDR1 is ENHRY and CDR2 is SYGVKD. CDR3 length: 14 amino acids. V lost 5 bases to trimming and J lost 4 bases, with 14 bases between them.

CDR3: CASSERGDRLAKNIQYF. The CDR3 DNA follows: TGTGCCAGCAGCGAGAGAGGGGACAGATTAGCCAAAAACATTCAGTACTTC. The chain has TRBV9 and TRBJ2-4; 7 positions match TRBD1. Trimming at V came to 3 bases and at J to 0 bases, leaving 9 bases not matched to a gene. The CDR3 runs to 17 residues. Per germline, CDR1 SGDLS and CDR2 YYNGEE.

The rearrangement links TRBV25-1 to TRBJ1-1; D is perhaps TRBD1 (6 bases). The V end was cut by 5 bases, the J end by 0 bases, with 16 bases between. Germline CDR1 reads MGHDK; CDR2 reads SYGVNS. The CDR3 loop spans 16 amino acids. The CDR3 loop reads CASSRGGAPMNTEAFF. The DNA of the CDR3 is TGTGCCAGCAGTCGGGGGGGGGCCCCCATGAACACTGAAGCTTTCTTT.

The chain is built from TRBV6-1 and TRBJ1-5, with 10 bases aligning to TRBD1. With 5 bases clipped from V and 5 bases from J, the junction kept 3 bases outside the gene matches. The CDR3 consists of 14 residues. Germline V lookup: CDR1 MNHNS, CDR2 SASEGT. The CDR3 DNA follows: TGTGCCAGCAGTTGGACAGGGGGAGATCAGCCCCAGCATTTT. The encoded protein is CASSWTGGDQPQHF.

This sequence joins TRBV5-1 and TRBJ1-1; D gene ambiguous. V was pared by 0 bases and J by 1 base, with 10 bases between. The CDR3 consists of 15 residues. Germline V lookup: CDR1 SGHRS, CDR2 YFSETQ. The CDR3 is CASSLVVQANTEAFF. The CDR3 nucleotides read TGCGCCAGCAGCTTGGTGGTGCAAGCGAACACTGAAGCTTTCTTT.

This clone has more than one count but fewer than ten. DNA for the CDR3: TGCGCCAGCAGCTTGGACACCGGGACAGGGTACACTGAAGCTTTCTTT. Amino acid sequence: CASSLDTGTGYTEAFF. The gene calls are TRBV5-1 and TRBJ1-1; 9 bases line up with TRBD1. The ends lost 0 bases at V and 3 bases at J; junction bases unmatched: 6. This CDR3 region has 16 residues. The V gene's germline CDR1 is SGHRS and CDR2 YFSETQ.

CDR3 nucleotides: TGTGCTAGTGGTTTGTGGCAGGGGGCGTCTCCCGGGGAGCTGTTTTTT. This translates into CASGLWQGASPGELFF. The chain has TRBV12-5 and TRBJ2-2, with 8 bases lining up with TRBD1. Trimming cost V 2 bases and J 6 bases; bases outside gene matches: 8. The CDR3 is 16 residues long. CDR1 is LGHNT, CDR2 FRNRAP, per germline.

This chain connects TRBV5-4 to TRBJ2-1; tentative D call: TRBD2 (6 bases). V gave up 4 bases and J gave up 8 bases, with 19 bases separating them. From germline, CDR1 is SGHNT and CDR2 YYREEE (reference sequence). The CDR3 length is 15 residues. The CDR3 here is CASSAGSTGWDEQFF. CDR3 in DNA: TGTGCCAGCAGCGCCGGGAGCACGGGGTGGGATGAGCAGTTCTTC.

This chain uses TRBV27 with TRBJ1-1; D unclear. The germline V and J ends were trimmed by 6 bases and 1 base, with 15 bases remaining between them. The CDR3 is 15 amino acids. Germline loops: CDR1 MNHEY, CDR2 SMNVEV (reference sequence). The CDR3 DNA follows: TGTGCCAGCAGCAGCCTCGGAGAGCCGAACACTGAAGCTTTCTTT. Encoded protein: CASSSLGEPNTEAFF.

Written as DNA, the CDR3 is TGTGCCAGCAGTTATCTACAGGGCAATGAGCAGTTCTTC. Protein product: CASSYLQGNEQFF. J is TRBJ2-1 and V is TRBV7-3, with D perhaps matching TRBD1 (6 bases). Trimming removed 6 bases from V and 6 bases from J, with 12 bases in between. The CDR3 is made up of 13 amino acids. The germline gives CDR1 SGHTA, CDR2 FQGTGA.

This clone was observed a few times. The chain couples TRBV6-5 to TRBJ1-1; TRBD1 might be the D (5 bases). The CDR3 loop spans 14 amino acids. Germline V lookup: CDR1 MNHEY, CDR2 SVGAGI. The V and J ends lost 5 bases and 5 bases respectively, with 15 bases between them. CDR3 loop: CASSRGHKWTEAFF. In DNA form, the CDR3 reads TGTGCCAGCAGTAGGGGCCATAAGTGGACTGAAGCTTTCTTT.

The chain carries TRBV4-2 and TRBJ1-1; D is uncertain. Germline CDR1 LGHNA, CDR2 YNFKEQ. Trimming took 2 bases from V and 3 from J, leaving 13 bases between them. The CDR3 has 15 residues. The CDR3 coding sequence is TGTGCCAGCAGCCAATATACAAAGGAGGACACTGAAGCTTTCTTT. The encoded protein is CASSQYTKEDTEAFF.

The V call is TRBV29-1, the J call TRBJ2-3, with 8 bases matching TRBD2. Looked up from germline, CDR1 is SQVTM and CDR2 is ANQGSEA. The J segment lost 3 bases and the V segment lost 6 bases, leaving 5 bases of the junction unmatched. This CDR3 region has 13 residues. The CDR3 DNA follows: TGCAGCGTGGCCAGCGGGAGAACAGATACGCAGTATTTT. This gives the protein CSVASGRTDTQYF.

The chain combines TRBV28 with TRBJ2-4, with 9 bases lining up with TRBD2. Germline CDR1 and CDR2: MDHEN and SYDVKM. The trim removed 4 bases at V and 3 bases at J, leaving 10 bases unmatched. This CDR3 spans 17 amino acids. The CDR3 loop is CASSSLGAGGNKNIQYF. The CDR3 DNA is TGTGCCAGCAGTTCCCTCGGAGCGGGAGGTAACAAAAACATTCAGTACTTC.

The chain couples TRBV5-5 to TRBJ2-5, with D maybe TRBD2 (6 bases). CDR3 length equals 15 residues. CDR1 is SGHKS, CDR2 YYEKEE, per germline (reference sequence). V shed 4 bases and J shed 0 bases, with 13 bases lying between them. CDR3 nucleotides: TGTGCCAGCAGCGTCTCCGGGACTTACCAAGAGACCCAGTACTTC. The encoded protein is CASSVSGTYQETQYF.

CDR3 sequence reads: CASSPRRSSYEQYV. For the CDR3, the DNA is TGTGCCAGCAGTCCTCGCCGGAGCTCCTACGAGCAGTACGTC. The chain carries TRBV6-5 and TRBJ2-7; D gene unclear. The V and J ends lost 5 bases and 0 bases respectively, with 11 bases between them. The germline V gene encodes CDR1 MNHEY and CDR2 SVGAGI. The CDR3 runs to 14 residues.

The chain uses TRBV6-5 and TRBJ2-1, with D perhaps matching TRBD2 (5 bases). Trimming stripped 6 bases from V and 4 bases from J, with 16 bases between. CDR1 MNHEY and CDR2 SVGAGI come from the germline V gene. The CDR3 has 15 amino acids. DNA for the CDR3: TGTGCCAGCAGGCTCGGGGAACCGCCTTACAATGAGCAGTTCTTC. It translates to CASRLGEPPYNEQFF.

The CDR3, as DNA: TGTGCCAGCAGCGGCGGGGGGTTTGGCTATGGCTACACCTTC. It specifies CASSGGGFGYGYTF. The chain uses TRBV9 and TRBJ1-2, with D possibly matching TRBD1 (5 bases). The ends were cut back, 3 bases at V and 4 bases at J, with 13 bases in the middle. This CDR3 spans 14 amino acids. Germline-derived CDR1 and CDR2 are SGDLS and YYNGEE.

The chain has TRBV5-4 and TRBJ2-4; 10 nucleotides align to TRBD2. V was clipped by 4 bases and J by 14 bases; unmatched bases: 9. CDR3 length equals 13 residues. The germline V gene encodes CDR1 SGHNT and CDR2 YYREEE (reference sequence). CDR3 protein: CASSPGTSEMKYF. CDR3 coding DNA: TGTGCCAGCAGCCCCGGGACTAGCGAGATGAAGTACTTC.

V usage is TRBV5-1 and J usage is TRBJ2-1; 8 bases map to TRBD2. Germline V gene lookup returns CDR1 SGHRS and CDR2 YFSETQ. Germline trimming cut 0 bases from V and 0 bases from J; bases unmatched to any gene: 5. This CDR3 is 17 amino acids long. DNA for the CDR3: TGCGCCAGCAGCTTGGAACTAGCGGTGAGCTCCTACAATGAGCAGTTCTTC. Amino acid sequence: CASSLELAVSSYNEQFF.

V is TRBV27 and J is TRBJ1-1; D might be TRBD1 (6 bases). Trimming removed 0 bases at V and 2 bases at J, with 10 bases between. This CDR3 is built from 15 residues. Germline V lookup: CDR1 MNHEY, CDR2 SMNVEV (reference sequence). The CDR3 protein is CASSLSLRGNTEAFF. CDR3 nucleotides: TGTGCCAGCAGTTTATCCCTCAGGGGCAACACTGAAGCTTTCTTT.

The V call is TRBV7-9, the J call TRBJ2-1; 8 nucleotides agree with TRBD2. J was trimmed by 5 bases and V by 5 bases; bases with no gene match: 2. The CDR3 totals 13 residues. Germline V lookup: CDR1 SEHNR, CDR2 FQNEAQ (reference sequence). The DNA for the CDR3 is TGTGCCAGCAGCAATAGCGGGAACAATGAGCAGTTCTTC. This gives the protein CASSNSGNNEQFF.

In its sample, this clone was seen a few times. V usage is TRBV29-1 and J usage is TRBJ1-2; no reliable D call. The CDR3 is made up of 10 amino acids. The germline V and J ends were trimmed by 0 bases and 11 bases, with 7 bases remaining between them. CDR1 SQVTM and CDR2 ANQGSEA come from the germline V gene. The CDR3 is CSVEEVAYTF. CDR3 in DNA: TGCAGCGTTGAAGAGGTCGCGTACACCTTC.

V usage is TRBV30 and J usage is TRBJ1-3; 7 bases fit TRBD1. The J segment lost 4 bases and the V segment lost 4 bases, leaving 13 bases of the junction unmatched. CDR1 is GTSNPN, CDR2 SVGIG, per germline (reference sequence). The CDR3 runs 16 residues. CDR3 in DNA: TGTGCCTGGACCCCCTTGACAGGGTTAGGGGGAAACACCATATATTTT. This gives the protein CAWTPLTGLGGNTIYF.

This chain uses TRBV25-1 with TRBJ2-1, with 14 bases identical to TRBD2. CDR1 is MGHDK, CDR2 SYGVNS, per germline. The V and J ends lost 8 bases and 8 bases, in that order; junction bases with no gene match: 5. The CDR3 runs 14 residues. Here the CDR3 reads CASRGTSGRDEQFF. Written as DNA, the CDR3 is TGTGCCAGCCGTGGGACTAGCGGGAGAGATGAGCAGTTCTTC.